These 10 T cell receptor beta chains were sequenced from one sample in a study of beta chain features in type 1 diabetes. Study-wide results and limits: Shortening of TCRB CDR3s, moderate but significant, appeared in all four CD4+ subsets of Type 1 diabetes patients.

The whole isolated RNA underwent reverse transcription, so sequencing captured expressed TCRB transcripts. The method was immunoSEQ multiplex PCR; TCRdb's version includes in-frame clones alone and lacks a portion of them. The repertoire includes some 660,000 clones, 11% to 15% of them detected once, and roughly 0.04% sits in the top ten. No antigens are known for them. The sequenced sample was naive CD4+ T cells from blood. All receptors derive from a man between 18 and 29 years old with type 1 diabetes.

The CDR3 sequence: CASSQVGGGNNEQFF. Here the CDR3 DNA reads TGCGCCAGCAGCCAAGTGGGAGGAGGGAACAATGAGCAGTTCTTC. The chain links TRBV4-3 to TRBJ2-1; possible D gene TRBD2, 6 bases. Germline values: CDR1 LGHNA, CDR2 YSLEER. The ends were cut back, 1 base at V and 5 bases at J, with 12 bases in the middle. The CDR3 spans 15 residues.

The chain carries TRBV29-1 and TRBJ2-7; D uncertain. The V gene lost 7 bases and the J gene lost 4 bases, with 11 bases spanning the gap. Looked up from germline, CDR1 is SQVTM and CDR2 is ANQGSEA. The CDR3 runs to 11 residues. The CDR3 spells CSAAGTYEQYF. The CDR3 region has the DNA TGCAGCGCTGCAGGAACTTACGAGCAGTACTTC.

The CDR3 DNA sequence: TGTGCCAGCGACAGAGGGGGAAACCAAGAGACCCAGTACTTC. This gives the protein CASDRGGNQETQYF. The rearrangement links TRBV19 to TRBJ2-5, with a weak D call TRBD1 (6 bases). The germline CDR1 and CDR2 sequences are LNHDA and SQIVND (reference sequence). The V end lost 9 bases, the J end lost 0 bases, and 14 bases lay between the germline ends. The CDR3 runs 14 residues.

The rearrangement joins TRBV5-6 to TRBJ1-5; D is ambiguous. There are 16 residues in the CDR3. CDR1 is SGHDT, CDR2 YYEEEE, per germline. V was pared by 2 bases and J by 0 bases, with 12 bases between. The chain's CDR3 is CASSFGSVISNQPQHF. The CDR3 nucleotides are TGTGCCAGCAGCTTTGGGTCAGTGATTAGCAATCAGCCCCAGCATTTT. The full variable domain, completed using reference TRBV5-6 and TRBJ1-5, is DAGVTQSPTHLIKTRGQQVTLRCSPKSGHDTVSWYQQALGQGPQFIFQYYEEEERQRGNFPDRFSGHQFPNYSSELNVNALLLGDSALYLCASSFGSVISNQPQHFGDGTRLSIL.

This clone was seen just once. CDR3 DNA sequence: TGTGCCAGCGCGAGACCGGGCTCCTACGAGCAGTACTTC. This sequence encodes CASARPGSYEQYF. The chain recombines TRBV28 with TRBJ2-7; D is unresolved. Between the trimmed V and J ends, which lost 8 bases and 0 bases, there was a span of 11 bases. Germline V lookup: CDR1 MDHEN, CDR2 SYDVKM. The CDR3 is made up of 13 amino acids. Variable domain in full (rest from reference TRBV28 and TRBJ2-7): DVKVTQSSRYLVKRTGEKVFLECVQDMDHENMFWYRQDPGLGLRLIYFSYDVKMKEKGDIPEGYSVSREKKERFSLILESASTNQTSMYLCASARPGSYEQYFGPGTRLTVT.

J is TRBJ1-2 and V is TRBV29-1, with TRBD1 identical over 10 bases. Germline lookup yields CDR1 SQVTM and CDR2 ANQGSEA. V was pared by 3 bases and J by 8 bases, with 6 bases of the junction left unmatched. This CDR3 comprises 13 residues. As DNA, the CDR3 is TGCAGCGTTGAGACAGGGGGCGTTAGGGGCTACACCTTC. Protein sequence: CSVETGGVRGYTF.

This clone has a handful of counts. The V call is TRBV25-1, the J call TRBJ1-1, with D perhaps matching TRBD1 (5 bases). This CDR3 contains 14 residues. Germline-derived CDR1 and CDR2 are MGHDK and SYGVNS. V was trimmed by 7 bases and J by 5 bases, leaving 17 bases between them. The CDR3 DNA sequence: TGTGCCAGCACCCCTCTCAGGGCAGGGACTGAAGCTTTCTTT. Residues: CASTPLRAGTEAFF.

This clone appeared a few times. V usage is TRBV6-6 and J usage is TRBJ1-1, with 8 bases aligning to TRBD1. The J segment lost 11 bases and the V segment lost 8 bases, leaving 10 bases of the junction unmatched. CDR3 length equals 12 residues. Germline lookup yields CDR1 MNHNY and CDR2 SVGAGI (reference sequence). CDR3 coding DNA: TGTGCCAGCGTACCAGGGGGCATCGGGGCTTTCTTT. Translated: CASVPGGIGAFF.

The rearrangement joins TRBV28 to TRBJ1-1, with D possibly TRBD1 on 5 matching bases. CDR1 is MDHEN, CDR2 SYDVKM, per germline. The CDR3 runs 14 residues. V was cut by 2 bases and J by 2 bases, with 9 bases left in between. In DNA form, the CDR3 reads TGTGCCAGCAGTTTAGGGGGGATAAACACTGAAGCTTTCTTT. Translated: CASSLGGINTEAFF.

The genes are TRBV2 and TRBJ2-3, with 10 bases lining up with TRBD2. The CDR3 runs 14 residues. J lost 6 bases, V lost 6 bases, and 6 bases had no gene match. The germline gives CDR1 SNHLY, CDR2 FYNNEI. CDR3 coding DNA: TGTGCCAGCAGCGCCGGGACTAGCGCGGATACGCAGTATTTT. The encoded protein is CASSAGTSADTQYF.